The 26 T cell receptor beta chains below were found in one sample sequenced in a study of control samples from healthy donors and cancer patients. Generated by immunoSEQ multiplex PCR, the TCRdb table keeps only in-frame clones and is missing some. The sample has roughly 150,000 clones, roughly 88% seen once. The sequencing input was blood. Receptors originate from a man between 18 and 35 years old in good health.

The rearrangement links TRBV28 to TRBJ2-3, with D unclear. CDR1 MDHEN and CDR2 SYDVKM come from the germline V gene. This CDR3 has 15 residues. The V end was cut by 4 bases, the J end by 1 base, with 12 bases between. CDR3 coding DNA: TGTGCCAGCAGTTCCCGAACTACCCGCACAGATACGCAGTATTTT. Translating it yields CASSSRTTRTDTQYF.

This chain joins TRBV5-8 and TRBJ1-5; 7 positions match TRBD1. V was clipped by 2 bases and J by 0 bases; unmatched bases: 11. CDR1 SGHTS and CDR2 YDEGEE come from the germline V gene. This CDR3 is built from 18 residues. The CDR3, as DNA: TGTGCCAGCAGCTTTTCTAGACAGGGTGTCCTTAGCAATCAGCCCCAGCATTTT. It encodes CASSFSRQGVLSNQPQHF.

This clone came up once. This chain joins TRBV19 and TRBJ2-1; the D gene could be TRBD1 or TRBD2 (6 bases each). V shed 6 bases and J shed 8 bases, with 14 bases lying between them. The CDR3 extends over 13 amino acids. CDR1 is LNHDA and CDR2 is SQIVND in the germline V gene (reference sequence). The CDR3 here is CASSLLRGDEQFF. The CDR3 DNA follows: TGTGCCAGTAGCCTTTTAAGGGGGGATGAGCAGTTCTTC.

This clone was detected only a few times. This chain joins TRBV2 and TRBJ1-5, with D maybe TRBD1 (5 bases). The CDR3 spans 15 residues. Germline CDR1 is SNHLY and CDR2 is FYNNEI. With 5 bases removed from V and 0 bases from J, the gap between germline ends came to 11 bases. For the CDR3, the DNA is TGTGCCAGCAGTTTTGACAGACATAGCAATCAGCCCCAGCATTTT. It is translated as CASSFDRHSNQPQHF.

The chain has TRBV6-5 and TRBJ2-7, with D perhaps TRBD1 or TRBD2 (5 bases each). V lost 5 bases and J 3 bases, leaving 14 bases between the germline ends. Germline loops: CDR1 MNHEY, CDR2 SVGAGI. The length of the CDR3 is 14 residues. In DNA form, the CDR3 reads TGTGCCAGCAGTCCCCGGGACCCACACTACGAGCAGTACTTC. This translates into CASSPRDPHYEQYF.

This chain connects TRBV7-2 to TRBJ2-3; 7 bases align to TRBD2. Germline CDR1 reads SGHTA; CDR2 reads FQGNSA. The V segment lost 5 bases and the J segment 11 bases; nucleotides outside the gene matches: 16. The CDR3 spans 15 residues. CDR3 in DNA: TGTGCCAGCAGCCGCGGGGGATCAGCGCCCTCGGGGCAGTATTTT. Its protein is CASSRGGSAPSGQYF.

CDR3 coding DNA: TGTGCCAGCAGGGACAGGGCCAGCTATGGCTACACCTTC. Residues: CASRDRASYGYTF. This chain joins TRBV28 and TRBJ1-2, with 8 bases matching TRBD1. This CDR3 has 13 residues. Germline-derived CDR1 and CDR2 are MDHEN and SYDVKM. J lost 4 bases, V lost 6 bases, and 4 bases had no gene match.

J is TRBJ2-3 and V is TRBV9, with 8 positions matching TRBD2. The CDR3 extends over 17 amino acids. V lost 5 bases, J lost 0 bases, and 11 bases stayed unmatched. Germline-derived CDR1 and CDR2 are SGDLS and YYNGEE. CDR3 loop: CASSAYSGTRSTDTQYF. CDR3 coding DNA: TGTGCCAGCAGTGCTTACTCCGGGACTAGGAGCACAGATACGCAGTATTTT.

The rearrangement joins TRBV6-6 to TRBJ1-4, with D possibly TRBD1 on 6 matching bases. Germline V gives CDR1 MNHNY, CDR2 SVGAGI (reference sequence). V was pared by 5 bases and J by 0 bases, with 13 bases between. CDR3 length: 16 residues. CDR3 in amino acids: CASSGTGRATNEKLFF. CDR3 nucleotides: TGTGCCAGCAGTGGCACAGGGCGTGCAACTAATGAAAAACTGTTTTTT.

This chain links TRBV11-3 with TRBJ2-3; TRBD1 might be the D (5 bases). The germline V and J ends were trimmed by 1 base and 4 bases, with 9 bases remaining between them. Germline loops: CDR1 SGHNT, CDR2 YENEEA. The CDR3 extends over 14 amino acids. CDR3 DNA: TGTGCCAGCAGCTTAGGGGGCAGGGCAGATACGCAGTATTTT. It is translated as CASSLGGRADTQYF.

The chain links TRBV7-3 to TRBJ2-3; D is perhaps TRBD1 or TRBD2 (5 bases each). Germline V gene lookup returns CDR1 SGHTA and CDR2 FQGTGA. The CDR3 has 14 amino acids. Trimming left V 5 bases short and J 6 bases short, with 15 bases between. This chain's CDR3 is CASSTGPNHDTQYF. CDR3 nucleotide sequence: TGTGCCAGCAGCACGGGACCTAACCACGATACGCAGTATTTT.

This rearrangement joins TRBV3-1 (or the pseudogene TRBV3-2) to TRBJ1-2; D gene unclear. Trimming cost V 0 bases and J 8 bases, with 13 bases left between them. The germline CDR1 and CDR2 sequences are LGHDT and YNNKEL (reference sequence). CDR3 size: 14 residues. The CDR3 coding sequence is TGTGCCAGCAGCCAAGATGGACCCGAACGGGGCTACACCTTC. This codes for CASSQDGPERGYTF.

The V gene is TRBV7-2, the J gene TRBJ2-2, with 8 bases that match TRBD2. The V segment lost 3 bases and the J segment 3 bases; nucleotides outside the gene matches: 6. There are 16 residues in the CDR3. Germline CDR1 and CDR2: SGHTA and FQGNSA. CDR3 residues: CASSFNGGADTGELFF. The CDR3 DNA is TGTGCCAGCAGCTTTAACGGGGGGGCCGACACCGGGGAGCTGTTTTTT.

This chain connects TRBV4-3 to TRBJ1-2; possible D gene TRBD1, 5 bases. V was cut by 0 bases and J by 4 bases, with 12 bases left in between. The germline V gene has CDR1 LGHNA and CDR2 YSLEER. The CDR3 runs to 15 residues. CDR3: CASSQDWGGSYGYTF. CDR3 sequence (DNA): TGCGCCAGCAGCCAAGATTGGGGCGGGTCCTATGGCTACACCTTC.

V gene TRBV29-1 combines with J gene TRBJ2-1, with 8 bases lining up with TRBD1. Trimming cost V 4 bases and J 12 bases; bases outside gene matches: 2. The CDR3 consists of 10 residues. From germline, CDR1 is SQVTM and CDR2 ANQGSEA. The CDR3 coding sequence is TGCAGCGTTGGGGACAGGTTGCAGTTCTTC. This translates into CSVGDRLQFF.

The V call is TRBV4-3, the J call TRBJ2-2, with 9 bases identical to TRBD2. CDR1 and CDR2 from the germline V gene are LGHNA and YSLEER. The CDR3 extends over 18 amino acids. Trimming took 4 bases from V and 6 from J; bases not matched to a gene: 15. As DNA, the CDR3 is TGCGCCAGCAGCCCCCTACTCCAGCGGGGGGTGGGCGCCGGGGAGCTGTTTTTT. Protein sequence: CASSPLLQRGVGAGELFF.

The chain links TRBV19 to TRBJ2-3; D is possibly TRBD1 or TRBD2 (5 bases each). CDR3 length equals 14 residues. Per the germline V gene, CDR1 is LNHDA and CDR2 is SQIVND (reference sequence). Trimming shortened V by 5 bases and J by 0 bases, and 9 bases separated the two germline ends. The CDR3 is CASSYGASTDTQYF. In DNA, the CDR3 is TGTGCCAGTAGTTACGGGGCAAGCACAGATACGCAGTATTTT.

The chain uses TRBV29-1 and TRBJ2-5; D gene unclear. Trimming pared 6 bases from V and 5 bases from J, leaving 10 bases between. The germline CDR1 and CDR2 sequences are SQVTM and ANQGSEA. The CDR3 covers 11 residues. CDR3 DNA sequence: TGCAGCGTGGCGCATGGGGAGACCCAGTACTTC. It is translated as CSVAHGETQYF.

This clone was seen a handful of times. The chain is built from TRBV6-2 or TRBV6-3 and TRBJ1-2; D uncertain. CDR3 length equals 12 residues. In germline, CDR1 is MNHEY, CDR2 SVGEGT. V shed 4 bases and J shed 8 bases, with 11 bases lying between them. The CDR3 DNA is TGTGCCAGCAGTTCCGGATCAGCGGGCTACACCTTC. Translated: CASSSGSAGYTF.

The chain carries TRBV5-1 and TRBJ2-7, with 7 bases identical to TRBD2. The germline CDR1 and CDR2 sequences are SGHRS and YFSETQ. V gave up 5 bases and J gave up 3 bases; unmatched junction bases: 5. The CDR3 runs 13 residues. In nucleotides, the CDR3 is TGCGCCAGCAGTGGGAGGGCGAACTACGAGCAGTACTTC. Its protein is CASSGRANYEQYF.

The CDR3 sequence: CASSSGGPRYNEQFF. In DNA form, the CDR3 reads TGTGCCAGCTCTAGCGGGGGCCCCAGATACAATGAGCAGTTCTTC. The chain couples TRBV28 to TRBJ2-1; the match to TRBD2 covers 10 bases. CDR1 is MDHEN and CDR2 is SYDVKM in the germline V gene. The CDR3 sequence is 15 residues long. V shed 8 bases, J shed 4 bases, and the junction held 8 bases outside the gene matches.

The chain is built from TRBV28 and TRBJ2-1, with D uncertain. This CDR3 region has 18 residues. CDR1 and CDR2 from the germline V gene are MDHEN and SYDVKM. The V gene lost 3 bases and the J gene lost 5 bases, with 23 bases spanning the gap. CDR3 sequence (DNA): TGTGCCAGCAGTTTTTCTTTGGGGTTGGGTTCACTGAACAATGAGCAGTTCTTC. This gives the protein CASSFSLGLGSLNNEQFF. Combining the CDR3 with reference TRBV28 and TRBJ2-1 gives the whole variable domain DVKVTQSSRYLVKRTGEKVFLECVQDMDHENMFWYRQDPGLGLRLIYFSYDVKMKEKGDIPEGYSVSREKKERFSLILESASTNQTSMYLCASSFSLGLGSLNNEQFFGPGTRLTVL.

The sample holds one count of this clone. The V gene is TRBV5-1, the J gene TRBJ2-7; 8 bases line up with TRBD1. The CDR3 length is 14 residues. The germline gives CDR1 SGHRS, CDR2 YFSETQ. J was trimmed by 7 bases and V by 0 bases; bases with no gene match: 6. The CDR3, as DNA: TGCGCCAGCAGCTTGGGGGGACAGGTAGGAGAGCAGTACTTC. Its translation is CASSLGGQVGEQYF. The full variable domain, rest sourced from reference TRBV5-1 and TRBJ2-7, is KAGVTQTPRYLIKTRGQQVTLSCSPISGHRSVSWYQQTPGQGLQFLFEYFSETQRNKGNFPGRFSGRQFSNSRSEMNVSTLELGDSALYLCASSLGGQVGEQYFGPGTRLTVT.

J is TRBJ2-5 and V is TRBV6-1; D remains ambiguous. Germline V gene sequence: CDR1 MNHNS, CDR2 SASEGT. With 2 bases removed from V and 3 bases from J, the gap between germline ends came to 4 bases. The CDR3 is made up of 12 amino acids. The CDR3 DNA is TGTGCCAGCAGTGAACAGGAAGAGACCCAGTACTTC. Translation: CASSEQEETQYF.

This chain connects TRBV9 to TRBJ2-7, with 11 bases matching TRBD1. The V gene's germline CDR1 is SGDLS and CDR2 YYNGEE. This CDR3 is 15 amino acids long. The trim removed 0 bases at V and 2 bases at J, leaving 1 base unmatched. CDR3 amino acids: CASSVGGQGAYEQYF. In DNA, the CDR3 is TGTGCCAGCAGCGTAGGGGGACAGGGGGCCTACGAGCAGTACTTC.

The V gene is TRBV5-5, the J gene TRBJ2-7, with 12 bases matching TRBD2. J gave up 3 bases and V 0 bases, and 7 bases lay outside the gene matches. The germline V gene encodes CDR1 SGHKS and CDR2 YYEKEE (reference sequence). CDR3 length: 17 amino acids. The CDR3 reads CASSLASSGGENYEQYF. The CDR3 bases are TGTGCCAGCAGCTTGGCTTCTAGCGGGGGGGAAAACTACGAGCAGTACTTC.